Below are 16 T cell receptor beta chains sequenced from a single sample in a study of response to subunit inactivated influenza vaccine. TCRdb passed the RT-PCR reads through MiXCR, listing each CDR3 protein once. The data contain a few hundred thousand distinct CDR3 sequences, roughly 11% of them singletons. The source material was PBMCs from blood, sampled about 40 days after vaccination. Receptor source: a man aged 45-60 years who received an inactivated influenza vaccine.

This clonotype was seen once. Germline is not matched at one junction end, which may reflect a read error. CDR3 DNA: TGTGCCAGCAGTTATGAGGGAATCAGCTCTGGGGCCAGCGTCCTGACTTTC. Residues: CASSYEGISSGASVLTF. V gene TRBV12-3 or TRBV12-4 combines with J gene TRBJ2-6; the D gene could be TRBD1 or TRBD2 (5 bases each). The CDR3 spans 17 residues.

V and J are TRBV5-6 and TRBJ1-1; no definite D call. This CDR3 has 15 residues. Germline assignment: CDR1 SGHDT and CDR2 YYEEEE. V was pared by 2 bases and J by 0 bases, with 11 bases between. CDR3 sequence reads: CASSFRKGMNTEAFF. CDR3 nucleotide sequence: TGTGCCAGCAGCTTTCGGAAGGGCATGAACACTGAAGCTTTCTTT.

This clonotype was counted ten times or more. V and J are TRBV12-3 or TRBV12-4 and TRBJ1-5; the D is unclear. V was pared by 8 bases and J by 7 bases, with 12 bases between. This CDR3 is built from 12 residues. CDR3 nucleotide sequence: TGTGCCAGCCGGGTGGGGAGGCAGCCCCAGCATTTT. Translation gives CASRVGRQPQHF.

There are many counts of this clonotype. DNA of the CDR3: TGCAGCGTTGAAGCGAAAGGGATTGGCACAGATACGCAGTATTTT. Its translation: CSVEAKGIGTDTQYF. The chain combines TRBV29-1 with TRBJ2-3; D unclear. Trimming cost V 1 base and J 1 base, with 12 bases left between them. Germline loops: CDR1 SQVTM, CDR2 ANQGSEA. This CDR3 comprises 15 residues.

The chain has TRBV7-9 and TRBJ2-7, with D perhaps being TRBD1 or TRBD2 (5 bases each). Trimming left V 0 bases short and J 3 bases short, with 12 bases between. The CDR3 runs 15 residues. Germline V CDR1 and CDR2: SEHNR, FQNEAQ (reference sequence). The CDR3 DNA is TGTGCCAGCAGCTTAGCCGGGGCCAGCGGCTACGAGCAGTACTTC. Encoded protein: CASSLAGASGYEQYF.

The gene calls are TRBV7-9 and TRBJ1-4, with TRBD1 as a possible D gene (5 bases). Germline CDR1 and CDR2: SEHNR and FQNEAQ (reference sequence). Between the trimmed V and J ends, which lost 1 base and 7 bases, there was a span of 10 bases. The CDR3 runs to 14 residues. Written as DNA, the CDR3 is TGTGCCAGCAGCTTAGGTCAGGGCGCTGAAAAACTGTTTTTT. It encodes CASSLGQGAEKLFF.

The chain carries TRBV4-3 and TRBJ2-3; 8 bases fit TRBD2. The length of the CDR3 is 17 residues. Germline V lookup: CDR1 LGHNA, CDR2 YSLEER. After removal of 0 bases from V and 2 bases from J, the junction contained 7 bases not matched to a gene. CDR3 sequence: CASSQDQAGGHTDTQYF. The CDR3 nucleotides are TGCGCCAGCAGCCAAGATCAGGCGGGGGGCCACACAGATACGCAGTATTTT.

This clonotype has only a few counts. CDR3 region: CASSLALAGGPNQETQYF. CDR3 nucleotide sequence: TGTGCCAGCAGCTTAGCGCTAGCGGGGGGACCAAATCAAGAGACCCAGTACTTC. V usage is TRBV11-1 and J usage is TRBJ2-5, with TRBD2 identical over 11 bases. The trim removed 0 bases at V and 2 bases at J, leaving 8 bases unmatched. CDR3 length: 18 residues. From germline, CDR1 is SGHAT and CDR2 FQDESV (reference sequence).

This clonotype was seen a handful of times. The chain recombines TRBV28 with TRBJ2-1; 8 nucleotides align to TRBD2. V shed 5 bases, J shed 5 bases, and the junction held 2 bases outside the gene matches. From germline, CDR1 is MDHEN and CDR2 SYDVKM. This CDR3 has 13 residues. CDR3 DNA: TGTGCCAGCAGTGGACTAGCCCACAATGAGCAGTTCTTC. It specifies CASSGLAHNEQFF. Supplemented by reference TRBV28 and TRBJ2-1, the full variable domain reads DVKVTQSSRYLVKRTGEKVFLECVQDMDHENMFWYRQDPGLGLRLIYFSYDVKMKEKGDIPEGYSVSREKKERFSLILESASTNQTSMYLCASSGLAHNEQFFGPGTRLTVL.

There are a few counts of this clonotype. The J gene is TRBJ1-4, the V gene TRBV20-1; the D gene is possibly TRBD1 (5 bases). Trimming shortened V by 1 base and J by 10 bases, and 19 bases separated the two germline ends. The CDR3 spans 15 residues. Germline V gene sequence: CDR1 DFQATT, CDR2 SNEGSKA (reference sequence). CDR3 region: CSARGLDSWGGKLFF. CDR3 sequence (DNA): TGCAGTGCTAGAGGGCTCGACAGCTGGGGTGGAAAACTGTTTTTT.

The chain carries TRBV20-1 and TRBJ2-3, with a tentative D call TRBD1 (5 bases). This CDR3 contains 13 residues. Trimming took off 1 base at V and 7 bases at J, with 12 bases between the two ends. Germline-derived CDR1 and CDR2 are DFQATT and SNEGSKA (reference sequence). The CDR3 DNA follows: TGCAGTGCTAGAGGAAGGGGTGAAAATACGCAGTATTTT. This sequence encodes CSARGRGENTQYF.

As DNA, the CDR3 is TGTGCCAGCAGCGGAGACAGGGCTGACTATGGCTACACCTTC. The encoded protein is CASSGDRADYGYTF. This chain links TRBV6-1 with TRBJ1-2; 7 bases line up with TRBD1. Germline V gene data show CDR1 as MNHNS and CDR2 as SASEGT. CDR3 length: 14 residues. J gave up 3 bases and V 6 bases, and 7 bases lay outside the gene matches.

The V and J genes are TRBV4-1 and TRBJ2-7, with no clear D. V dropped 1 base and J dropped 7 bases, with 14 bases sitting between them. CDR3 length: 14 residues. The V gene's germline CDR1 is MGHRA and CDR2 YSYEKL. CDR3 residues: CASSQVGRKQEQYF. CDR3 nucleotides: TGCGCCAGCAGCCAAGTTGGCAGAAAACAAGAGCAGTACTTC.

The chain is built from TRBV2 and TRBJ2-5, with no clear D. This CDR3 has 14 residues. CDR1 and CDR2 from the germline V gene are SNHLY and FYNNEI. V was clipped by 1 base and J by 5 bases, with 11 bases between them. The CDR3 loop is CASSEVMSSETQYF. The CDR3 DNA follows: TGTGCCAGCAGTGAAGTCATGTCGTCGGAGACCCAGTACTTC.

In its sample, this clonotype was seen a few times. V is TRBV7-8 and J is TRBJ2-7; 8 bases line up with TRBD1. The CDR3 covers 15 residues. V lost 2 bases, J lost 3 bases, and 6 bases stayed unmatched. Germline V gene data show CDR1 as SGHVS and CDR2 as FQNEAQ. CDR3 nucleotide sequence: TGTGCCAGCAGCTTAAACAGGGGGATAAACTACGAGCAGTACTTC. It codes for CASSLNRGINYEQYF.

This clonotype turned up a few times. The V call is TRBV6-4, the J call TRBJ2-1; 9 nucleotides match TRBD2. The CDR3 totals 15 residues. Germline values: CDR1 MRHNA, CDR2 SNTAGT. V dropped 4 bases and J dropped 6; count of bases not matched to a gene: 7. Here the CDR3 reads CASSGMGLAGNEQFF. CDR3 bases: TGTGCCAGCAGTGGGATGGGACTAGCTGGCAATGAGCAGTTCTTC.